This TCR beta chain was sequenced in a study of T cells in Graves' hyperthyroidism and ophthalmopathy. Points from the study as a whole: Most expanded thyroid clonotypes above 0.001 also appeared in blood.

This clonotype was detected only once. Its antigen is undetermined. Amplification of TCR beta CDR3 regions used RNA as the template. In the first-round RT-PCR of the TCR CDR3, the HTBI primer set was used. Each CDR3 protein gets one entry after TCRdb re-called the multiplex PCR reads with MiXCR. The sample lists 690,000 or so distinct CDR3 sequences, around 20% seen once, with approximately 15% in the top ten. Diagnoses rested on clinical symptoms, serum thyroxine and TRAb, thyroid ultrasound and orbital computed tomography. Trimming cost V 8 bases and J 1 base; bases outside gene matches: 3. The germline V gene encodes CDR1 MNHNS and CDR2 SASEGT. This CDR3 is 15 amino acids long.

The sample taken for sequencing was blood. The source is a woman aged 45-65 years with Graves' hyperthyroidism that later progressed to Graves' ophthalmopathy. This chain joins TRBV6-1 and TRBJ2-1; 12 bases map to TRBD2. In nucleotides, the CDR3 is TGTGCCAGCTCTAGCGGGAGGGGATCCTACAATGAGCAGTTCTTC. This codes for CASSSGRGSYNEQFF.